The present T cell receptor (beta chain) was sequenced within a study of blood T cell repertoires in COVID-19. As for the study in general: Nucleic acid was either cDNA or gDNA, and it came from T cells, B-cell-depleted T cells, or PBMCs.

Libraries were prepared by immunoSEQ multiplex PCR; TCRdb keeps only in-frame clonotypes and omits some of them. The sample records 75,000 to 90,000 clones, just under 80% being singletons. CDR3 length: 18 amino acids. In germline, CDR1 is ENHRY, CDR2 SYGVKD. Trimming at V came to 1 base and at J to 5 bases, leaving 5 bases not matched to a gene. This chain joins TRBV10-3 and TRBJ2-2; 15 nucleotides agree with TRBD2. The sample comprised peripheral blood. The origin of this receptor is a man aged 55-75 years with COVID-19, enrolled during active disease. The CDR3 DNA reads TGTGCCATCAGTGAGTGGACTAGCGGGGGGGCCCGGACCGGGGAGCTGTTTTTT. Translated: CAISEWTSGGARTGELFF.